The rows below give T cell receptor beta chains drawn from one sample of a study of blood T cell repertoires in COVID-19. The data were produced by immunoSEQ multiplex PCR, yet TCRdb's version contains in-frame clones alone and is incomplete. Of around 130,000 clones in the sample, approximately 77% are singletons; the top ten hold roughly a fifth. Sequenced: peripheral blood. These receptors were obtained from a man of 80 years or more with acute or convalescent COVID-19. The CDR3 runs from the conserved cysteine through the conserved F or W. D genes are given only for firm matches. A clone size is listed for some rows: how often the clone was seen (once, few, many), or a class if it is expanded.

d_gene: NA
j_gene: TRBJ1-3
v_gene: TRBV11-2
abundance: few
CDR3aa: CASSLRTVSLSGNTIYF
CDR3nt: TGTGCCAGCAGCCTGCGGACAGTGTCGCTCTCTGGAAACACCATATATTTT

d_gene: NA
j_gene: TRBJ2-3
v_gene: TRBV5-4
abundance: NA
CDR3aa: CASSLDGSPDTQYF
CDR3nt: TGTGCCAGCAGCTTGGATGGCAGTCCAGATACGCAGTATTTT

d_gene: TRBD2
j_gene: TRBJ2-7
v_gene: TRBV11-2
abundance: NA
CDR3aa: CASSLGLAGNYEQYF
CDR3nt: TGTGCCAGCAGCCTTGGCCTAGCGGGGAACTACGAGCAGTACTTC

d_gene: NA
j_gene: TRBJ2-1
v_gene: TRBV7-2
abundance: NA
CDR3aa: CASSSTSYNEQFF
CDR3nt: TGTGCCAGCAGCTCTACTAGCTACAATGAGCAGTTCTTC

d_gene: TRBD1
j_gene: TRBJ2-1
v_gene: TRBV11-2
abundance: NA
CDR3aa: CASSSNRGLEQFF
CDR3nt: TGTGCCAGCAGCTCGAACAGGGGGCTTGAGCAGTTCTTC

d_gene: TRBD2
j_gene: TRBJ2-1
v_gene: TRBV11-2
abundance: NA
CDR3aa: CASRRGLGSGGVLDEQFF
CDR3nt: TGTGCCAGCAGACGAGGCCTCGGTAGCGGGGGGGTGCTGGATGAGCAGTTCTTC

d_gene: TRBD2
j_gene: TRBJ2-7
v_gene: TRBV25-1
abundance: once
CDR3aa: CASSDYSGGPPYEQYF
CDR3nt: TGTGCCAGCAGTGATTATAGCGGGGGCCCCCCCTACGAGCAGTACTTC

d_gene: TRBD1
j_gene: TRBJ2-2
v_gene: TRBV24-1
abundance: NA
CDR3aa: CATNLKGGGTGELFF
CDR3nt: TGTGCCACCAACTTAAAAGGGGGCGGCACCGGGGAGCTGTTTTTT

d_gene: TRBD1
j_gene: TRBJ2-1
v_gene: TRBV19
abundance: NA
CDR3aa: CASSSPGTDPYNEQFF
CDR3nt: TGTGCCAGTAGTAGCCCCGGGACAGATCCCTACAATGAGCAGTTCTTC

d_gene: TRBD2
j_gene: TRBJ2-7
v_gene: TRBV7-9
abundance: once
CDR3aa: CASSPLGSGGIYEQYF
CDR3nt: TGTGCCAGCAGCCCGCTGGGTAGCGGGGGAATCTACGAGCAGTACTTC

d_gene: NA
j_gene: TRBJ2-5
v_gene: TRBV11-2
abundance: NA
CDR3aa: CASSNSQETQYF
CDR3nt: TGTGCCAGCAGCAACTCCCAAGAGACCCAGTACTTC

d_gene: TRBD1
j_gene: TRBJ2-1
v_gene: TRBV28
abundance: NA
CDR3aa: CASSPGTGGSGEQFF
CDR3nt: TGTGCCAGCAGTCCCGGGACAGGGGGCAGCGGTGAGCAGTTCTTC

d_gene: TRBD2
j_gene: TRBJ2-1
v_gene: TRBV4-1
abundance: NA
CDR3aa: CASSQAPGLAGGEQFF
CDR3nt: TGCGCCAGCAGCCAAGCCCCGGGACTAGCGGGGGGCGAGCAGTTCTTC

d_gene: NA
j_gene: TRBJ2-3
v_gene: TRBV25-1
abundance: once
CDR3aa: CASSEGEFITDTQYF
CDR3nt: TGTGCCAGCAGTGAAGGAGAGTTCATCACAGATACGCAGTATTTT

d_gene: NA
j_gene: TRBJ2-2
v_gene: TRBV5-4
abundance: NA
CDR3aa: CASSLTGISGELFF
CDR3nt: TGTGCCAGCAGCTTAACAGGGATCTCCGGGGAGCTGTTTTTT

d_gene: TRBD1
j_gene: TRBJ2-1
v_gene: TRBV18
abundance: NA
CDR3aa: CASSTLTGLNEQFF
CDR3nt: TGTGCCAGCTCAACCCTGACAGGGCTGAATGAGCAGTTCTTC

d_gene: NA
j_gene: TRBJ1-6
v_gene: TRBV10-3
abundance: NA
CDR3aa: CAISESGSSYNSPLHF
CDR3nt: TGTGCCATCAGTGAGTCGGGCAGCTCCTATAATTCACCCCTCCACTTT

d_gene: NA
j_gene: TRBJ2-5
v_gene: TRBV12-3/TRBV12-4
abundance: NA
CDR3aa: CASSLGGLTQYF
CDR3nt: TGTGCCAGCAGTTTGGGGGGTTTAACCCAGTACTTC

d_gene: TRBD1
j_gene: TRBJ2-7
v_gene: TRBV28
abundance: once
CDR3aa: CASTDDGAGGYEQYF
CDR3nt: TGTGCCAGCACCGATGATGGGGCAGGGGGCTACGAGCAGTACTTC

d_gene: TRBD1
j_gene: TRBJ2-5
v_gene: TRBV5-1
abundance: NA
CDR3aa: CASMRQGVHETQYF
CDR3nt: TGCGCCAGCATGAGACAGGGGGTTCATGAGACCCAGTACTTC

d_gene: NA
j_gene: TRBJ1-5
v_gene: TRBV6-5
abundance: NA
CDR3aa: CASSIQGVSNQPQHF
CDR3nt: TGTGCCAGCAGCATACAGGGAGTATCCAATCAGCCCCAGCATTTT

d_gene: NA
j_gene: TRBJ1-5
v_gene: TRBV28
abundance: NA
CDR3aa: CASSFRAGVNQPQHF
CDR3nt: TGTGCCAGCAGTTTTCGGGCAGGGGTCAATCAGCCCCAGCATTTT

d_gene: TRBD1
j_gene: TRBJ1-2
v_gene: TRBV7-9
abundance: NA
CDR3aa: CASRRDRGSNYGYTF
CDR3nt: TGTGCCAGCAGAAGGGACAGGGGATCTAACTATGGCTACACCTTC

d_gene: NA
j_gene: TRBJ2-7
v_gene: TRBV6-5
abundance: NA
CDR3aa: CASSYFWGDGHYEQYF
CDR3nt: TGTGCCAGCAGTTACTTTTGGGGAGATGGGCACTACGAGCAGTACTTC

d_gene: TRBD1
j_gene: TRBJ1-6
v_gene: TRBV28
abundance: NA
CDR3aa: CASSSSMTGIGSPLHF
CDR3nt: TGTGCCAGCAGTTCTTCTATGACAGGGATTGGATCACCCCTCCACTTT

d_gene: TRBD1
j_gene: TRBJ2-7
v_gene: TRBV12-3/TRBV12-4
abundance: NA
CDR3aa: CASRRQGAHEQYF
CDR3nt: TGTGCCAGCAGGCGACAGGGGGCCCACGAGCAGTACTTC

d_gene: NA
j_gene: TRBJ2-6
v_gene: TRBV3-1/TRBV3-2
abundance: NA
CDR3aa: CASSQRGTGANVLTF
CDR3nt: TGTGCCAGCAGCCAAAGGGGTACTGGGGCCAACGTCCTGACTTTC

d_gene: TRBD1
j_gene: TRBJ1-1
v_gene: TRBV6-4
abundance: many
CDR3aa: CASRPLLGGAGEAFF
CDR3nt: TGTGCCAGCAGGCCCCTGTTAGGGGGCGCGGGTGAAGCTTTCTTT

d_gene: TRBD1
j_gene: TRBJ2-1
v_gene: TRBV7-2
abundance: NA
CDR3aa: CASSRTGQSYNEQFF
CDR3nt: TGTGCCAGCAGTCGGACAGGGCAGTCCTACAATGAGCAGTTCTTC

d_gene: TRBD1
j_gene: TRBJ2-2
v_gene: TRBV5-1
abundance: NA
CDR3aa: CASSTKDRADDTGELFF
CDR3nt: TGCGCCAGCAGCACCAAAGACAGGGCTGACGACACCGGGGAGCTGTTTTTT

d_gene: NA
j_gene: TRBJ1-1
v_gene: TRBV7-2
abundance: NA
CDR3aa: CASSPYLSLGPGTEAFF
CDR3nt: TGTGCCAGCAGCCCGTATCTGAGCCTCGGCCCGGGCACTGAAGCTTTCTTT

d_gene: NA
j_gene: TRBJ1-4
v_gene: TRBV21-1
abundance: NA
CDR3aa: CASSYGTPKAPNEKLFF
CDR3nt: TGTGCCAGCAGCTATGGGACACCAAAAGCCCCAAATGAAAAACTGTTTTTT

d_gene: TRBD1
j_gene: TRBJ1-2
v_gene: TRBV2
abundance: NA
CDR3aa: CASSEGTGGYGYTF
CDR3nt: TGTGCCAGCAGTGAAGGCACAGGGGGCTATGGCTACACCTTC

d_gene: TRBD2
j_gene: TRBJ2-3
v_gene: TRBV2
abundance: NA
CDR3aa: CASSDVWLAGGNTQYF
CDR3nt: TGTGCCAGCAGTGATGTGTGGCTAGCGGGGGGAAATACGCAGTATTTT

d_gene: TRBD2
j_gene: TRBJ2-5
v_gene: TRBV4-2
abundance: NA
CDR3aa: CASSQEAGGQETQYF
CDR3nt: TGTGCCAGCAGCCAAGAAGCGGGGGGGCAAGAGACCCAGTACTTC

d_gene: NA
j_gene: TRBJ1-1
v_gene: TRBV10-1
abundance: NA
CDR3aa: CASSEWGKMNTEAFF
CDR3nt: TGCGCCAGCAGTGAGTGGGGCAAAATGAACACTGAAGCTTTCTTT

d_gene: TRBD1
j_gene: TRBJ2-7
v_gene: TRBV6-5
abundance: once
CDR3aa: CASRQLRGQAGEQYF
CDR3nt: TGTGCCAGCAGACAACTCAGGGGGCAGGCGGGGGAGCAGTACTTC

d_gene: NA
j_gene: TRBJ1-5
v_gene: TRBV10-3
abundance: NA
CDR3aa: CAISQTGSWKDSNQPQHF
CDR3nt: TGTGCCATCAGTCAGACAGGCTCGTGGAAAGATAGCAATCAGCCCCAGCATTTT

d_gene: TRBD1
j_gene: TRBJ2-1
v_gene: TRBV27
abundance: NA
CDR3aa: CASSPQGMGNEQFF
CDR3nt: TGTGCCAGCAGTCCACAGGGGATGGGCAATGAGCAGTTCTTC

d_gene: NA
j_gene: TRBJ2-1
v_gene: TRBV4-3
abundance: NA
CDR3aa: CASSQDRIGSYNEQFF
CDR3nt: TGCGCCAGCAGCCAAGACAGGATTGGGAGTTACAATGAGCAGTTCTTC

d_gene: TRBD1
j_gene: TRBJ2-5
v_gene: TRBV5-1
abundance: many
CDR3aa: CASSSGGQGAHKETQYF
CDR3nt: TGCGCCAGCAGCTCTGGGGGACAGGGGGCACACAAAGAGACCCAGTACTTC

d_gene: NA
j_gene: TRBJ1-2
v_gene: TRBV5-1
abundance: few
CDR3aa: CASSLDTNGYTF
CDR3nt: TGCGCCAGCAGCTTGGACACCAATGGCTACACCTTC

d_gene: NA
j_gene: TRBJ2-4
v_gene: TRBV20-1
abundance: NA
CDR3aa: CSASYQGTAKNIQYF
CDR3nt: TGCAGTGCTAGTTATCAGGGGACGGCCAAAAACATTCAGTACTTC

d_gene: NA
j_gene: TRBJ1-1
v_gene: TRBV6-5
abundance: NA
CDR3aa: CASSSRPGGKVAFF
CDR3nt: TGTGCCAGCAGTTCCCGACCGGGGGGGAAGGTAGCTTTCTTT

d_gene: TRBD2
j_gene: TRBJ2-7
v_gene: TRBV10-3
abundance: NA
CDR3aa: CAISGNSGGSYEQYF
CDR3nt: TGTGCCATCAGTGGAAATAGCGGGGGCTCCTACGAGCAGTACTTC

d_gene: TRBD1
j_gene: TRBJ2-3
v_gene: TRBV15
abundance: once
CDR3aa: CATSRDSGWTGSTDTQYF
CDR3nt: TGTGCCACCAGCAGAGATAGTGGGTGGACAGGGAGCACAGATACGCAGTATTTT

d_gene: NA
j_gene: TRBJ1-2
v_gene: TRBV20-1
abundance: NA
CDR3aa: CSASRPGIGGYTF
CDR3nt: TGCAGTGCTAGTCGTCCGGGGATAGGCGGCTACACCTTC

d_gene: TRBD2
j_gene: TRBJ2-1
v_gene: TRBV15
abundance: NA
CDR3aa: CATSREAGDGEQFF
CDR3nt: TGTGCCACCAGCAGAGAGGCGGGGGACGGTGAGCAGTTCTTC

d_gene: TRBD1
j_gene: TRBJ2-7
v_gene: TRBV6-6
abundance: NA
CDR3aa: CASSYGLDRVKREQYF
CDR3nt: TGTGCCAGCAGTTACGGACTGGACAGGGTTAAACGCGAGCAGTACTTC

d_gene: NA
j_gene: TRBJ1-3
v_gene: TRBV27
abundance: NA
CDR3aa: CASRRSALTGNTIYF
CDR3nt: TGTGCCAGCAGGAGGTCGGCCCTCACTGGAAACACCATATATTTT

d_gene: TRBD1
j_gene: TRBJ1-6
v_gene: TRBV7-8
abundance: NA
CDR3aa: CASSSGTVNSPLHF
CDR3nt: TGTGCCAGCAGTTCCGGGACAGTTAATTCACCCCTCCACTTT

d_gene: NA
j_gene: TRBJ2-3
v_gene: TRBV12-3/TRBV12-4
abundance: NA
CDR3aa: CASSPTYGDTQYF
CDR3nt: TGTGCCAGCAGCCCGACTTATGGAGATACGCAGTATTTT

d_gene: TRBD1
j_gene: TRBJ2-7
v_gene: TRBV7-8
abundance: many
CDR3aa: CASSTLLRDRTYEQYF
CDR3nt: TGTGCCAGCAGCACCCTCCTCCGGGACAGAACCTACGAGCAGTACTTC

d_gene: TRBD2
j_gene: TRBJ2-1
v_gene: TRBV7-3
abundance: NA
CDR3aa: CASSLAGGREQFF
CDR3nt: TGTGCCAGCAGCTTGGCGGGGGGACGTGAGCAGTTCTTC

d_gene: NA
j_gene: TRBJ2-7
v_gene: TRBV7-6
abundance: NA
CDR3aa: CASSALDRGATYEQYF
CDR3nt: TGTGCCAGCAGCGCCCTAGACCGGGGGGCCACCTACGAGCAGTACTTC

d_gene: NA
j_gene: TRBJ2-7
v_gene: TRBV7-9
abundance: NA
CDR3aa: CASSLDGNYEQYF
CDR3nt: TGTGCCAGCAGCTTAGACGGGAACTACGAGCAGTACTTC

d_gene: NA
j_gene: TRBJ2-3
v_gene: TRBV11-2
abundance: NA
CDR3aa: CASSLDRGPDTQYF
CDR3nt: TGTGCCAGCAGCTTAGATAGGGGCCCAGATACGCAGTATTTT

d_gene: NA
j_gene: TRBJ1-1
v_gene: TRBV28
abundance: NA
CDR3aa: CASSLQDRPGTEAFF
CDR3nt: TGTGCCAGCAGTTTACAGGACAGACCGGGCACTGAAGCTTTCTTT

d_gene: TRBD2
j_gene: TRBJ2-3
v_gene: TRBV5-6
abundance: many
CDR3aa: CASTYGGTTDTQYF
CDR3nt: TGTGCCAGCACCTACGGGGGGACCACAGATACGCAGTATTTT

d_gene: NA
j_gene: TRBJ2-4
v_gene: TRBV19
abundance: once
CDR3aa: CASSPQGWGNIQYF
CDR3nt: TGTGCCAGTAGTCCTCAGGGATGGGGAAACATTCAGTACTTC